The 20 T cell receptor beta chains below were found in one sample sequenced in a study of T cell responses to AZD1222 COVID-19 vaccine. Clones were read by immunoSEQ multiplex PCR, and TCRdb kept only the in-frame ones, dropping some. Altogether some 100,000 clones are present, 87% being singletons, with the ten largest covering 16%. The material was peripheral blood, obtained on day 0 of AZD1222 vaccination. The receptors shown here come from an adult in good health.

The V gene is TRBV5-5, the J gene TRBJ2-3; D perhaps matches TRBD2 (5 bases). The CDR3 is 15 amino acids. CDR1 and CDR2 (germline): SGHKS, YYEKEE (reference sequence). V was pared by 0 bases and J by 0 bases, with 8 bases between. The CDR3, as DNA: TGTGCCAGCAGCTTGGCGGGGAGAAGCACAGATACGCAGTATTTT. Encoded protein: CASSLAGRSTDTQYF.

The chain has TRBV10-3 and TRBJ2-7, with no clear D. This CDR3 is built from 12 residues. Trimming cost V 3 bases and J 6 bases, with 9 bases left between them. Germline CDR1 is ENHRY and CDR2 is SYGVKD. Here the CDR3 DNA reads TGTGCCATCAGTGACCGAGGCGCCGAGCAGTACTTC. Its protein is CAISDRGAEQYF.

This sequence joins TRBV7-8 and TRBJ2-1; 7 nucleotides agree with TRBD2. J was trimmed by 5 bases and V by 0 bases; bases with no gene match: 7. The CDR3 extends over 16 amino acids. In germline, CDR1 is SGHVS, CDR2 FQNEAQ. The CDR3 DNA follows: TGTGCCAGCAGCTTAGCGTCGCGCCGGGAGGACAATGAGCAGTTCTTC. Encoded protein: CASSLASRREDNEQFF.

This chain joins TRBV6-5 and TRBJ1-1, with a tentative D call TRBD1 (5 bases). Germline-derived CDR1 and CDR2 are MNHEY and SVGAGI. Trimming stripped 5 bases from V and 8 bases from J, with 21 bases between. The CDR3 sequence is 15 residues long. Here the CDR3 DNA reads TGTGCCAGCAGTACCCCGGAGGGTACCCCAGGGGAAGCTTTCTTT. Amino acid sequence: CASSTPEGTPGEAFF.

This chain links TRBV21-1 with TRBJ2-6; the DNA was not compared with TRBD1, the D call given in the table. TRBV21-1 is reported as a pseudogene. The CDR3 runs to 17 residues. Here the CDR3 DNA reads TGTGCCAGCGAGCGGGGACAGGGAATCTCTGGGGCCAACGTCCTGACTTTC. It translates to CASERGQGISGANVLTF.

CDR3 bases: TGTGCCAGCAGTTTTAGTGGGACAGGGAATGAAAAACTGTTTTTT. As protein: CASSFSGTGNEKLFF. The rearrangement uses TRBV28 and TRBJ1-4; 9 bases are shared with TRBD1. Germline-derived CDR1 and CDR2 are MDHEN and SYDVKM. Unmatched junction bases numbered 4, after V lost 3 bases and J lost 5 bases. This CDR3 comprises 15 residues. Full variable domain (outside the CDR3, taken from reference TRBV28 and TRBJ1-4): DVKVTQSSRYLVKRTGEKVFLECVQDMDHENMFWYRQDPGLGLRLIYFSYDVKMKEKGDIPEGYSVSREKKERFSLILESASTNQTSMYLCASSFSGTGNEKLFFGSGTQLSVL.

V and J are TRBV5-1 and TRBJ1-1, with D unclear. This CDR3 has 14 residues. The germline CDR1 and CDR2 sequences are SGHRS and YFSETQ. V lost 0 bases and J lost 4, with 10 bases in between. The CDR3 here is CASSLASVTTEAFF. The DNA for the CDR3 is TGCGCCAGCAGCTTGGCTTCAGTAACCACTGAAGCTTTCTTT.

The chain employs TRBV7-2 and TRBJ2-3; TRBD1 or TRBD2 may be the D gene (6 bases each). This CDR3 contains 14 residues. V dropped 6 bases and J dropped 2 bases, with 12 bases sitting between them. Germline lookup yields CDR1 SGHTA and CDR2 FQGNSA. The CDR3 is CASRGGRTTDTQYF. DNA of the CDR3: TGTGCCAGCAGGGGGGGCAGGACCACAGATACGCAGTATTTT.

This chain links TRBV11-3 with TRBJ2-2, with 7 positions matching TRBD1. CDR1 is SGHNT and CDR2 is YENEEA in the germline V gene. Trimming took 5 bases from V and 0 from J; bases not matched to a gene: 6. This CDR3 has 16 residues. The CDR3 DNA sequence: TGTGCCAGCAGCCGCACCGGGACAGCGAACACCGGGGAGCTGTTTTTT. Translating gives CASSRTGTANTGELFF.

This chain connects TRBV5-4 to TRBJ2-6, with unresolved D. V dropped 3 bases and J dropped 1 base, with 8 bases sitting between them. Germline CDR1 is SGHNT and CDR2 is YYREEE (reference sequence). The CDR3 sequence is 15 residues long. The CDR3 bases are TGTGCCAGCAGCTCCCATGGGTCTGGGGCCAACGTCCTGACTTTC. Encoded protein: CASSSHGSGANVLTF.

The CDR3 DNA is TGTGCCTGGAGGTCAGGGGTTAACATTAACTATGGCTACACCTTC. This gives the protein CAWRSGVNINYGYTF. The chain couples TRBV30 to TRBJ1-2; a weak D match, TRBD1 (6 bases). This CDR3 spans 15 amino acids. Germline V CDR1 and CDR2: GTSNPN, SVGIG (reference sequence). Trimming shortened V by 3 bases and J by 1 base, and 15 bases separated the two germline ends.

The V call is TRBV10-3, the J call TRBJ1-5; no clear D. The CDR3 is 13 amino acids. V gave up 3 bases and J gave up 11 bases, with 14 bases separating them. Germline assignment: CDR1 ENHRY and CDR2 SYGVKD. The chain's CDR3 is CAISDLGGGAQHF. CDR3 sequence (DNA): TGTGCCATCAGTGATTTGGGCGGCGGAGCCCAGCATTTT.

This clone turned up a few times. Other DNA sequences in the sample encode the same CDR3. This chain joins TRBV5-8 and TRBJ2-7; 8 bases are shared with TRBD1. This CDR3 is built from 13 residues. Trimming at V came to 2 bases and at J to 2 bases, leaving 0 bases not matched to a gene. Germline CDR1 reads SGHTS; CDR2 reads YDEGEE. The CDR3 bases are TGTGCCAGCAGCTTACAGGGGGCCTACGAGCAGTACTTC. It encodes CASSLQGAYEQYF.

The chain is built from TRBV5-5 and TRBJ2-3; maybe TRBD1 (5 bases). The germline V gene encodes CDR1 SGHKS and CDR2 YYEKEE (reference sequence). The V and J ends lost 1 base and 0 bases respectively, with 15 bases between them. CDR3 length: 17 residues. The CDR3 DNA reads TGTGCCAGCAGCTTGATAGGGGCCCCGGCTAGCACAGATACGCAGTATTTT. It specifies CASSLIGAPASTDTQYF.

The chain combines TRBV5-1 with TRBJ2-7; D gene ambiguous. Germline CDR1 and CDR2: SGHRS and YFSETQ. The CDR3 has 12 residues. V was cut by 7 bases and J by 5 bases, with 13 bases left in between. DNA for the CDR3: TGCGCCAGCCTCGGTGAAGGGAACGAGCAGTACTTC. Translated, it gives CASLGEGNEQYF.

V is TRBV28 and J is TRBJ1-2; D is unresolved. The length of the CDR3 is 14 residues. Trimming shortened V by 3 bases and J by 3 bases, and 11 bases separated the two germline ends. Germline V gene lookup returns CDR1 MDHEN and CDR2 SYDVKM. The CDR3 here is CASSLGSEYYGYTF. The CDR3 DNA reads TGTGCCAGCAGTTTGGGTTCGGAGTACTATGGCTACACCTTC.

J is TRBJ1-3 and V is TRBV9; maybe TRBD1 (6 bases). The length of the CDR3 is 16 residues. The germline V gene has CDR1 SGDLS and CDR2 YYNGEE. Trimming pared 4 bases from V and 0 bases from J, leaving 14 bases between. This chain's CDR3 is CASSLNDRPSGNTIYF. The CDR3 nucleotides are TGTGCCAGCAGCCTCAACGACAGGCCCTCTGGAAACACCATATATTTT.

The V gene is TRBV7-7, the J gene TRBJ2-7; 7 positions match TRBD1. J lost 6 bases, V lost 2 bases, and 7 bases had no gene match. Germline CDR1 is SSHAT and CDR2 is FNYEAQ (reference sequence). The CDR3 length is 14 residues. CDR3 DNA sequence: TGTGCCAGCAGCTTAACGGACAGGTCGAGCGAGCAGTACTTC. Translated: CASSLTDRSSEQYF.

This chain joins TRBV28 and TRBJ2-1; TRBD2 matches 13 bases. The CDR3 is 19 residues long. CDR1 and CDR2 (germline): MDHEN, SYDVKM. J was trimmed by 2 bases and V by 2 bases; bases with no gene match: 9. In DNA form, the CDR3 reads TGTGCCAGCAGTTTACAGGAAGGACTAGCGGGAGCGCCCTACAATGAGCAGTTCTTC. It translates to CASSLQEGLAGAPYNEQFF.

This chain uses TRBV28 with TRBJ1-3; D not resolved. Trimming took 3 bases from V and 0 from J, leaving 21 bases between them. Germline CDR1 MDHEN, CDR2 SYDVKM. This CDR3 contains 19 residues. The CDR3 DNA sequence: TGTGCCAGCAGTTTTCCTGTCTGGGGAAGTCGGGGCTCTGGAAACACCATATATTTT. Translation gives CASSFPVWGSRGSGNTIYF.